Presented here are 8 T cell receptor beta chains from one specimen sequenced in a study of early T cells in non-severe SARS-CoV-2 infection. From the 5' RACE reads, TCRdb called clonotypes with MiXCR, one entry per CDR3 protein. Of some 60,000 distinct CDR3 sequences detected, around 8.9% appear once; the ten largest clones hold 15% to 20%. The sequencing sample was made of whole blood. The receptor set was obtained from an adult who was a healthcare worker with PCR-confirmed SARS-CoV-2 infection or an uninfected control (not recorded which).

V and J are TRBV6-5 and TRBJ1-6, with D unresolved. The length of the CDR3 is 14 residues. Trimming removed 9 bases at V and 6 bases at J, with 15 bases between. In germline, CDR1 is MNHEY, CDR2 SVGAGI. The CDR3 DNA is TGTGCCAGTGCCATGGTACCCTCTAATTCACCCCTCCACTTT. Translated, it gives CASAMVPSNSPLHF.

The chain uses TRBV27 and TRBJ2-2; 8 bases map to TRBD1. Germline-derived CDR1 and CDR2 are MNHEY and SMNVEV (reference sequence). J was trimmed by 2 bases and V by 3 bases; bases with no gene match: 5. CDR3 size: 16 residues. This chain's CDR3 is CASSFVGQGNTGELFF. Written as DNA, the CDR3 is TGTGCCAGCAGTTTCGTTGGACAGGGAAACACCGGGGAGCTGTTTTTT.

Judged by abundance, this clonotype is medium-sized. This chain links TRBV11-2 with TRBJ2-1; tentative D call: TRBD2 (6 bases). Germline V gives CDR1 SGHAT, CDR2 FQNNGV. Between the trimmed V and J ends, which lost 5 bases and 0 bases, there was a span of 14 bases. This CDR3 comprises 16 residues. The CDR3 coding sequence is TGTGCCAGCAGCCCCGCGGGACTCCCCTCCTACAATGAGCAGTTCTTC. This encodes CASSPAGLPSYNEQFF.

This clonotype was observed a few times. In DNA form, the CDR3 reads TGCGCCAGCTTCGTTGCGCCCCCCCCAGATACGCAGTATTTT. As protein: CASFVAPPPDTQYF. The chain links TRBV5-1 to TRBJ2-3; D ambiguous. The CDR3 spans 14 residues. The germline CDR1 and CDR2 sequences are SGHRS and YFSETQ. The V gene lost 7 bases and the J gene lost 4 bases, with 16 bases spanning the gap.

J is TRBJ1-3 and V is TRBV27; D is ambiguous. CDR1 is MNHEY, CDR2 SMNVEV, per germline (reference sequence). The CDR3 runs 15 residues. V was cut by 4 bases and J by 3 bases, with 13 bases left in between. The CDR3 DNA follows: TGTGCCAGCAGTTCCCGGAACCGCGGTGGAAACACCATATATTTT. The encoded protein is CASSSRNRGGNTIYF.

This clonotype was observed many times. Here the CDR3 DNA reads TGTGCCAGCAGAAAGACAGGGGCGGACTATGGCTACACCTTC. Amino acids: CASRKTGADYGYTF. The rearrangement links TRBV25-1 to TRBJ1-2; TRBD1 matches 8 bases. This CDR3 is 14 amino acids long. With V trimmed by 6 bases and J by 3 bases, 6 bases remained unmatched. Germline V gives CDR1 MGHDK, CDR2 SYGVNS.

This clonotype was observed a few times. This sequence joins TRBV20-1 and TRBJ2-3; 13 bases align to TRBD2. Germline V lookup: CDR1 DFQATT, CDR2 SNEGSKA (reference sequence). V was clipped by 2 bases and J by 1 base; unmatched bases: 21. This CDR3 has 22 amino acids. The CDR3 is CSARPKQGTSGDLPLGTDTQYF. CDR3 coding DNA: TGCAGTGCTAGACCTAAACAGGGGACTAGCGGGGACTTACCCTTGGGCACAGATACGCAGTATTTT.

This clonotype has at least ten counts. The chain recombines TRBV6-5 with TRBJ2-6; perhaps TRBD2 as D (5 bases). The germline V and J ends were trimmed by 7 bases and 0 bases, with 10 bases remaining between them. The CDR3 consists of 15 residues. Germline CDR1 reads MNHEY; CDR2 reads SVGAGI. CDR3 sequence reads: CASKEGSSGANVLTF. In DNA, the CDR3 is TGTGCCAGCAAAGAGGGTTCCTCTGGGGCCAACGTCCTGACTTTC.